The T cell receptor beta chain described here comes from a study of T cells in Graves' hyperthyroidism and ophthalmopathy. Individuals with ophthalmopathy presented a Clinical Activity Score of at least 3, a NOSPECS grade of at least 4 and a duration under 3 months. Germline CDR1 is MNHNS and CDR2 is SASEGT. The CDR3 spans 19 residues. After removal of 2 bases from V and 0 bases from J, the junction contained 14 bases not matched to a gene. This clonotype was counted only a few times. What was amplified from RNA transcripts were TCR beta CDR3 regions. A first-round RT-PCR of the TCR CDR3 used the HTBI primer set. TCRdb ran MiXCR on the multiplex PCR reads and lists one entry per CDR3 protein. The sample contains over 350,000 distinct CDR3 sequences, around 18% of which appear only once.

The chain carries TRBV6-1 and TRBJ2-3; 7 bases agree with TRBD2. The clonotype comes from a man between 18 and 29 years old with Graves' ophthalmopathy. The sample consisted of blood. Here the CDR3 reads CASSEPLGVAGASTDTQYF. The DNA of the CDR3 is TGTGCCAGCAGTGAACCCCTCGGCGTAGCGGGTGCTAGCACAGATACGCAGTATTTT.